A selection of T cell receptor beta chains follows, all from one sample in a study of technical replicates of blood from a handful of donors. The protocol was immunoSEQ multiplex PCR, while the TCRdb copy is restricted to in-frame clones and leaves out a portion. The table lists 60,000 to 65,000 clones, approximately 86% of them singletons. Sequencing was done on a sample of PBMCs. The origin of the receptors is a human donor in good health. Some clones in this sample may be carry-over from other donors' samples. Each CDR3 is given with its conserved first and last residue. The order of the fields is clone size, D gene, J gene, V gene, CDR3 protein, CDR3 DNA. The D gene is left open where the match is weak. Clone sizes are given selectively: once, few, many, or a class where the clone is expanded.

-	-	TRBJ1-1	TRBV27	CASSFAGGLSTEAFF	TGTGCCAGCAGTTTTGCGGGGGGTCTCAGCACTGAAGCTTTCTTT
-	-	TRBJ2-1	TRBV7-2	CASSLVRGGGLEQFF	TGTGCCAGCAGCTTAGTCAGGGGCGGTGGTTTGGAGCAGTTCTTC
-	TRBD1	TRBJ2-7	TRBV7-2	CASSLQTGTPYEQYF	TGTGCCAGCAGCCTGCAGACAGGGACCCCTTACGAGCAGTACTTC
-	TRBD1	TRBJ2-2	TRBV19	CASMGDSNTGELFF	TGTGCCAGTATGGGGGACAGTAACACCGGGGAGCTGTTTTTT
-	-	TRBJ2-1	TRBV2	CASSERTTNEQFF	TGTGCCAGCAGTGAACGCACTACCAATGAGCAGTTCTTC
few	-	TRBJ1-1	TRBV7-2	CASSLKRATEAFF	TGTGCCAGCAGCTTAAAGAGGGCCACTGAAGCTTTCTTT
-	-	TRBJ2-6	TRBV18	CASSPPAGGTGANVLTF	TGTGCCAGCTCACCACCAGCCGGCGGTACTGGGGCCAACGTCCTGACTTTC
-	TRBD2	TRBJ2-1	TRBV5-1	CASSPYRWGREAPNEQFF	TGCGCCAGCAGCCCTTATCGTTGGGGGCGGGAGGCCCCCAATGAGCAGTTCTTC
-	TRBD2	TRBJ2-7	TRBV7-8	CASSLGGGAYEQYF	TGTGCCAGCAGCTTAGGCGGGGGGGCCTACGAGCAGTACTTC
-	-	TRBJ1-1	TRBV5-1	CASSLGFEAFF	TGCGCCAGCAGCCTAGGATTTGAAGCTTTCTTT
-	-	TRBJ1-4	TRBV11-3	CASSLDFSPTNEKLFF	TGTGCCAGCAGCTTAGATTTCTCTCCAACTAATGAAAAACTGTTTTTT
-	TRBD1	TRBJ2-2	TRBV30	CAWKGTGLGELFF	TGTGCCTGGAAGGGGACAGGTTTGGGGGAGCTGTTTTTT
-	-	TRBJ1-1	TRBV9	CASSAPGQRSTEAFF	TGTGCCAGCAGCGCCCCTGGACAGAGGAGCACTGAAGCTTTCTTT
few	TRBD1	TRBJ2-7	TRBV4-3	CASSQVIASGGSEQYF	TGCGCCAGCAGCCAGGTCATCGCGTCAGGGGGCTCGGAGCAGTACTTC
-	-	TRBJ2-7	TRBV10-2	CASRGASSYEQYF	TGCGCCAGCAGAGGGGCTAGCTCCTACGAGCAGTACTTC
-	-	TRBJ2-7	TRBV30	CAWSNGGPAREQYF	TGTGCCTGGAGTAACGGAGGCCCAGCCCGAGAGCAGTACTTC
few	TRBD2	TRBJ2-7	TRBV7-9	CASSRASGRVHEQYF	TGTGCCAGCAGCCGGGCTAGCGGGAGGGTCCACGAGCAGTACTTC
-	-	TRBJ2-7	TRBV5-5	CASSFGGGPYEQYF	TGTGCCAGCAGCTTTGGCGGGGGCCCCTACGAGCAGTACTTC
-	-	TRBJ1-1	TRBV27	CASSSPAGYTEAFF	TGTGCCAGCAGTTCCCCGGCGGGGTACACTGAAGCTTTCTTT
-	-	TRBJ2-1	TRBV19	CASSSVSGELYEQFF	TGTGCCAGTAGTTCGGTGTCAGGGGAACTATATGAGCAGTTCTTC
-	-	TRBJ2-5	TRBV7-9	CASSWGGETQYF	TGTGCCAGCAGCTGGGGAGGAGAGACCCAGTACTTC
-	TRBD1	TRBJ2-1	TRBV5-6	CASSQEGQAGSEQFF	TGTGCCAGCAGCCAGGAGGGACAGGCTGGAAGTGAGCAGTTCTTC
few	TRBD1	TRBJ2-7	TRBV7-9	CASSSGQGITYEQYF	TGTGCCAGCAGCTCGGGACAGGGTATTACCTACGAGCAGTACTTC
-	-	TRBJ2-1	TRBV4-3	CASSQVGLGNEQFF	TGCGCCAGCAGCCAAGTGGGGCTGGGGAATGAGCAGTTCTTC
-	-	TRBJ2-7	TRBV6-1	CASSERGYEQYF	TGTGCCAGCAGTGAAAGGGGCTACGAGCAGTACTTC
-	TRBD1	TRBJ1-2	TRBV6-5	CASTPRQDRAGYTF	TGTGCCAGCACCCCTCGTCAGGACAGGGCTGGCTACACCTTC
-	-	TRBJ2-5	TRBV14	CASSQNELETQYF	TGTGCCAGCAGCCAAAACGAGCTCGAGACCCAGTACTTC
-	TRBD2	TRBJ2-3	TRBV2	CASSFSGGRGDTQYF	TGTGCCAGCAGTTTTAGCGGGGGCCGGGGAGATACGCAGTATTTT
-	TRBD1	TRBJ1-2	TRBV6-5	CASSQGTGVGGYTF	TGTGCCAGCAGTCAGGGGACAGGGGTTGGGGGCTACACCTTC
-	-	TRBJ2-6	TRBV5-4	CASSVVRSGISGANVLTF	TGTGCCAGCAGCGTAGTTAGATCCGGGATCTCTGGGGCCAACGTCCTGACTTTC
-	-	TRBJ1-2	TRBV5-1	CASSLGREAGGYTF	TGCGCCAGCAGCTTGGGAAGGGAAGCAGGGGGCTACACCTTC
few	-	TRBJ2-7	TRBV7-6	CASSPARGNYEQYF	TGTGCCAGCAGCCCCGCCAGGGGCAACTACGAGCAGTACTTC
-	-	TRBJ1-5	TRBV5-1	CASSLGPPGDQPQHF	TGCGCCAGCAGCTTAGGCCCCCCGGGGGATCAGCCCCAGCATTTT
-	-	TRBJ1-2	TRBV7-8	CASSLGRGTGGYTF	TGTGCCAGCAGCTTAGGACGGGGTACGGGCGGCTACACCTTC
-	TRBD2	TRBJ2-3	TRBV2	CASTSGESTDTQYF	TGTGCCAGCACTAGCGGGGAGAGCACAGATACGCAGTATTTT
-	-	TRBJ1-6	TRBV27	CASRPGVGRFSPLHF	TGTGCCAGCAGGCCGGGTGTGGGGCGCTTTTCACCCCTCCACTTT
-	TRBD2	TRBJ2-7	TRBV4-3	CASSQDQRGSYEQYF	TGCGCCAGCAGCCAAGATCAGCGGGGGAGCTACGAGCAGTACTTC
-	-	TRBJ2-7	TRBV27	CASTLQSPQGGEQYF	TGTGCCAGCACCCTACAATCCCCTCAGGGCGGTGAGCAGTACTTC
-	TRBD2	TRBJ2-3	TRBV5-1	CASSPTSGLTDTQYF	TGCGCCAGCAGCCCTACTAGCGGTTTGACAGATACGCAGTATTTT
-	-	TRBJ2-2	TRBV2	CASSRRGDTGELFF	TGTGCCAGCAGTAGGCGCGGGGACACCGGGGAGCTGTTTTTT